This note documents a single T cell receptor (beta chain) sequence. Antigen unknown. The data were taken from a study of cytomegalovirus exposure and HLA in healthy donors. Overall study results and limits: Many donors shared some public TCRs, even though most TCR sequences were rare. Within an earlier analysis, most TCR beta V segments proved productive either about 90% or about 30% of the time. Across donors, presence/absence analyses took sequencing depth to be roughly uniform.

Primers for the PCR totalled 60 Vbeta and 13 Jbeta. Repertoires were generated with immunoSEQ multiplex PCR, while TCRdb's copy carries only in-frame clones and drops some. This table holds 100,000 to 120,000 clones, about 80% found once. The ends lost 4 bases at V and 2 bases at J; junction bases unmatched: 9. Germline lookup yields CDR1 SGHNT and CDR2 YYREEE (reference sequence). This CDR3 is built from 16 residues. Specimen: PBMCs. The origin of this receptor is a man aged 25-40 years in good health and CMV-seropositive. The chain has TRBV5-4 and TRBJ2-3; 8 nucleotides align to TRBD2. The CDR3 sequence is CASSPNSGVHTDTQYF. As DNA, the CDR3 is TGTGCCAGCAGCCCAAATAGCGGGGTACACACAGATACGCAGTATTTT. Variable domain in full (rest from reference TRBV5-4 and TRBJ2-3): ETGVTQSPTHLIKTRGQQVTLRCSSQSGHNTVSWYQQALGQGPQFIFQYYREEENGRGNFPPRFSGLQFPNYSSELNVNALELDDSALYLCASSPNSGVHTDTQYFGPGTRLTVL.